Below are 5 T cell receptor beta chains sequenced from a single sample in a study of blood T cell repertoires in COVID-19. Generated by immunoSEQ multiplex PCR, the TCRdb table keeps only in-frame clones and is missing some. The repertoire holds some 210,000 clones, with around 81% as singletons. Source material: PBMCs or T cells enriched from blood (not recorded which). These receptors all stem from a woman between 50 and 59 years old with acute COVID-19.

The chain uses TRBV15 and TRBJ1-2; D possibly corresponds to TRBD1 (5 bases). Trimming removed 2 bases from V and 8 bases from J, with 15 bases in between. Germline-derived CDR1 and CDR2 are LNHNV and YYDKDF (reference sequence). This CDR3 has 14 residues. The CDR3 loop reads CATSRWGEGDGYTF. The CDR3 nucleotides read TGTGCCACCAGCAGATGGGGGGAAGGGGACGGCTACACCTTC.

The V gene is TRBV7-2, the J gene TRBJ1-4, with D unclear. V dropped 5 bases and J dropped 8 bases, with 15 bases sitting between them. The V gene's germline CDR1 is SGHTA and CDR2 FQGNSA. There are 14 residues in the CDR3. The CDR3 is CASSRRGLLEKLFF. The CDR3 region has the DNA TGTGCCAGCAGCCGGCGGGGTCTGCTAGAAAAACTGTTTTTT.

The CDR3 DNA reads TGTGCCAGCAGCCCGAGATTTCAAGAGACCCAGTACTTC. This codes for CASSPRFQETQYF. The rearrangement joins TRBV5-6 to TRBJ2-5; D not resolved. Germline lookup yields CDR1 SGHDT and CDR2 YYEEEE. This CDR3 spans 13 amino acids. The V end was cut by 4 bases, the J end by 2 bases, with 9 bases between.

In its sample, this clone was seen a few times. The chain is built from TRBV19 and TRBJ2-7; D is possibly TRBD2 (5 bases). Germline CDR1 reads LNHDA; CDR2 reads SQIVND (reference sequence). The CDR3 has 13 amino acids. The V gene lost 7 bases and the J gene lost 4 bases, with 14 bases spanning the gap. The CDR3 spells CASTPNRGYEQYF. The CDR3 DNA is TGTGCCAGTACTCCCAATAGAGGGTACGAGCAGTACTTC.

In its sample, this clone was seen a few times. The J gene is TRBJ2-3, the V gene TRBV11-2; D uncertain. With 5 bases removed from V and 2 bases from J, the gap between germline ends came to 14 bases. Germline CDR1 and CDR2: SGHAT and FQNNGV. This CDR3 has 15 residues. The CDR3 DNA is TGTGCCAGCAGCCCAGAGCGACTTTCCACAGATACGCAGTATTTT. It codes for CASSPERLSTDTQYF.